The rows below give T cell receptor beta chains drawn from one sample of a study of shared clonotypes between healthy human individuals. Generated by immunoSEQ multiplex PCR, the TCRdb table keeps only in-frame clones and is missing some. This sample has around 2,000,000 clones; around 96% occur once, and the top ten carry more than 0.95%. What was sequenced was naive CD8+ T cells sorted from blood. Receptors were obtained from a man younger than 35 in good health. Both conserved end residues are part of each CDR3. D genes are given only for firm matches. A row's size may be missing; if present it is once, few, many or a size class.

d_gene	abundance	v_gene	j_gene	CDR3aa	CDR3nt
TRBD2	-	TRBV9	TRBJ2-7	CASSGGDYEQYF	TGTGCCAGCTCGGGGGGTGACTACGAGCAGTACTTC
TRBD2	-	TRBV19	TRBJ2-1	CASTGTSAYNEQFF	TGTGCCAGTACAGGGACTAGCGCATACAATGAGCAGTTCTTC
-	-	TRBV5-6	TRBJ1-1	CASSPGWGPEAFF	TGTGCCAGCAGCCCCGGCTGGGGGCCTGAAGCTTTCTTT
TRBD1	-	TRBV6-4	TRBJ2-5	CASHLGTGLKTQYF	TGTGCCAGCCATCTCGGGACAGGGTTAAAGACCCAGTACTTC
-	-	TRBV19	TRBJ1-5	CASSTEGSNQPQHF	TGTGCCAGTAGTACAGAGGGGAGTAATCAGCCCCAGCATTTT
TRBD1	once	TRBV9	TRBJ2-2	CASSPGQGVTGELFF	TGTGCCAGCAGCCCTGGACAGGGAGTTACCGGGGAGCTGTTTTTT
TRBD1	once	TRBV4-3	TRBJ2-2	CASSHRTGEELFF	TGCGCCAGCAGCCACCGGACAGGGGAGGAGCTGTTTTTT
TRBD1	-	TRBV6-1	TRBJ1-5	CASMTGEGLQPQHF	TGTGCCAGCATGACAGGGGAAGGTCTTCAGCCCCAGCATTTT
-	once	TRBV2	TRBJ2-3	CASSDKLGWDTQYF	TGTGCCAGCAGTGATAAACTTGGGTGGGATACGCAGTATTTT
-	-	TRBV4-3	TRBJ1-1	CARSQVQILSTEDFF	TGCGCCAGAAGCCAAGTCCAGATTTTATCCACTGAAGATTTCTTT
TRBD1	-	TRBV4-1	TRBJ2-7	CASRLETGGFSYEQYF	TGCGCCAGCAGACTTGAAACAGGGGGTTTCTCCTACGAGCAGTACTTC
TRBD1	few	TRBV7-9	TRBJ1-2	CASSPRQGSEDYGYTF	TGTGCCAGCAGCCCCCGACAGGGGAGTGAGGACTATGGCTACACCTTC
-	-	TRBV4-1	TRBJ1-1	CASSQEGRANTEAFF	TGCGCCAGCAGCCAAGAGGGCAGGGCGAACACTGAAGCTTTCTTT
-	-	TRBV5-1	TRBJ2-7	CASSAYGSYEQYF	TGCGCCAGCAGCGCTTATGGCTCCTACGAGCAGTACTTC
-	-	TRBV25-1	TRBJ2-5	CASSEGSQETQYF	TGTGCCAGCAGTGAAGGCAGCCAAGAGACCCAGTACTTC
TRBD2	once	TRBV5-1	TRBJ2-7	CASSEGLAGESEQYF	TGCGCCAGCAGCGAAGGACTAGCGGGAGAGTCAGAGCAGTACTTC
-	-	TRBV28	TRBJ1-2	CASSNAPVGPYGYTF	TGTGCCAGCAGCAACGCCCCGGTCGGACCATATGGCTACACCTTC
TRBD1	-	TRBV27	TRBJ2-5	CASSLQGQGIGETQYF	TGTGCCAGCAGTTTACAGGGACAGGGGATAGGGGAGACCCAGTACTTC
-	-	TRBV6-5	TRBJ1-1	CASSYKPNTEAFF	TGTGCCAGCAGTTACAAACCGAACACTGAAGCTTTCTTT
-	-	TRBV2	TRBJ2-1	CASSEYGASSYNEQFF	TGTGCCAGCAGTGAATATGGCGCGAGCTCCTACAATGAGCAGTTCTTC
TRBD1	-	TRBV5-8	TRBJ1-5	CASRVGQGNQPQHF	TGTGCCAGCAGGGTGGGACAGGGTAATCAGCCCCAGCATTTT
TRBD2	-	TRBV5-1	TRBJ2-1	CASSSASGTNNEQFF	TGCGCCAGCAGCTCAGCTAGCGGGACCAACAATGAGCAGTTCTTC
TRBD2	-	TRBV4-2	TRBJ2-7	CASSQDRGGAIYEQYF	TGTGCCAGCAGCCAAGACCGGGGGGGAGCGATTTACGAGCAGTACTTC
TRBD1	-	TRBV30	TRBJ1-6	CAWSGGTGNSPLHF	TGTGCCTGGAGTGGAGGGACAGGTAATTCACCCCTCCACTTT
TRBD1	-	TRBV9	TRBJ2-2	CASSPTGATGELFF	TGTGCCAGCAGCCCGACAGGGGCCACCGGGGAGCTGTTTTTT
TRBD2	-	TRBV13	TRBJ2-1	CASRLAGGYNEQFF	TGTGCCAGCAGACTAGCGGGAGGGTACAATGAGCAGTTCTTC
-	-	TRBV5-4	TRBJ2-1	CASSPGPPGEQFF	TGTGCCAGCAGCCCCGGCCCTCCGGGTGAGCAGTTCTTC
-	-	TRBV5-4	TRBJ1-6	CASGNQFSPLHF	TGTGCCAGCGGGAACCAGTTTTCACCCCTCCACTTT
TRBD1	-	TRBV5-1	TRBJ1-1	CASSWTGGFDTEAFF	TGCGCCAGCAGCTGGACAGGGGGCTTCGACACTGAAGCTTTCTTT
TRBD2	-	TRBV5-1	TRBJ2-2	CASSITGTSGTGELFF	TGCGCCAGCAGCATAACCGGGACTAGCGGCACCGGGGAGCTGTTTTTT
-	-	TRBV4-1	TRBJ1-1	CASSQDFADVEAFF	TGCGCCAGCAGCCAAGATTTCGCGGACGTCGAAGCTTTCTTT
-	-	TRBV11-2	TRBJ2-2	CASSLDLTSWNTGELFF	TGTGCCAGCAGCTTAGATCTCACTAGCTGGAACACCGGGGAGCTGTTTTTT
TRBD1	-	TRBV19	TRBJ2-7	CASSIGPGTGTYEQYF	TGTGCCAGTAGTATAGGACCCGGGACAGGTACCTACGAGCAGTACTTC
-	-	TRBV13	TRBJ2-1	CASSLSRDIEQFF	TGTGCCAGCAGCTTATCCAGGGACATTGAGCAGTTCTTC
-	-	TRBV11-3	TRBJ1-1	CASSPRGDTEAFF	TGTGCCAGCAGCCCCCGGGGGGACACTGAAGCTTTCTTT
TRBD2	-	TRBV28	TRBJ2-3	CASSPPGGGGPDTQYF	TGTGCCAGCAGTCCCCCAGGCGGGGGAGGGCCAGATACGCAGTATTTT
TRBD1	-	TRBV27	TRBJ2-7	CASSLGQGAQGSYEQYF	TGTGCCAGCAGTTTAGGACAGGGGGCGCAAGGCTCCTACGAGCAGTACTTC
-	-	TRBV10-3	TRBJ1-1	CAISEGIQGANTEAFF	TGTGCCATCAGTGAGGGAATTCAAGGGGCGAACACTGAAGCTTTCTTT
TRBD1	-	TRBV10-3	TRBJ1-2	CAISLTGGDGYTF	TGTGCCATCAGTTTGACAGGGGGAGATGGCTACACCTTC